One and the same sample provided the 5 T cell receptor beta chains below, sequenced in a study of early T cells in non-severe SARS-CoV-2 infection. From the 5' RACE reads, TCRdb called clonotypes with MiXCR, one entry per CDR3 protein. The table records approximately 32,000 distinct CDR3 sequences, nearly 6% of them present only once. Input material: whole blood. These receptors were taken from an adult who was a healthcare worker with PCR-confirmed SARS-CoV-2 infection or an uninfected control (not recorded which).

This clonotype was counted at least ten times. The chain has TRBV7-2 and TRBJ2-1; D may be TRBD2 (5 bases). This CDR3 has 14 amino acids. Germline V gene lookup returns CDR1 SGHTA and CDR2 FQGNSA. V was pared by 0 bases and J by 6 bases, with 9 bases between. CDR3 sequence: CASSLAGVGNEQFF. Here the CDR3 DNA reads TGTGCCAGCAGCTTAGCGGGAGTAGGCAATGAGCAGTTCTTC.

This clonotype was seen at least ten times. The rearrangement links TRBV10-3 to TRBJ1-4, with 9 bases aligning to TRBD1. The CDR3 covers 17 residues. V dropped 3 bases and J dropped 3; count of bases not matched to a gene: 8. Germline CDR1 is ENHRY and CDR2 is SYGVKD. CDR3 protein: CAISDREQGAANEKLFF. CDR3 nucleotide sequence: TGTGCCATCAGTGATAGGGAACAGGGGGCAGCTAATGAAAAACTGTTTTTT.

This clonotype was counted at least ten times. J is TRBJ1-4 and V is TRBV24-1; no clear D gene. The germline V and J ends were trimmed by 0 bases and 0 bases, with 4 bases remaining between them. This CDR3 has 15 amino acids. Germline V CDR1 and CDR2: KGHDR, SFDVKD. The CDR3 sequence is CATSDLGATNEKLFF. The CDR3 DNA reads TGTGCCACCAGTGATTTGGGTGCAACTAATGAAAAACTGTTTTTT.

This clonotype was counted at least ten times. The chain joins TRBV5-1 to TRBJ1-1; TRBD1 is a possible D gene (6 bases). Germline V lookup: CDR1 SGHRS, CDR2 YFSETQ. There are 13 residues in the CDR3. The V and J ends lost 4 bases and 5 bases respectively, with 12 bases between them. CDR3: CASSRGLGTEAFF. CDR3 sequence (DNA): TGCGCCAGCAGCCGGGGGCTGGGGACTGAAGCTTTCTTT.

This clonotype was counted many times. This chain connects TRBV3-1 to TRBJ2-1; D is tentatively TRBD1 or TRBD2 (5 bases each). Trimming shortened V by 4 bases and J by 3 bases, and 10 bases separated the two germline ends. The CDR3 consists of 14 residues. The germline V gene encodes CDR1 LGHDT and CDR2 YNNKEL (reference sequence). The CDR3 nucleotides are TGTGCCAGCAGCCCAGGGACCTACTACAATGAGCAGTTCTTC. It translates to CASSPGTYYNEQFF.